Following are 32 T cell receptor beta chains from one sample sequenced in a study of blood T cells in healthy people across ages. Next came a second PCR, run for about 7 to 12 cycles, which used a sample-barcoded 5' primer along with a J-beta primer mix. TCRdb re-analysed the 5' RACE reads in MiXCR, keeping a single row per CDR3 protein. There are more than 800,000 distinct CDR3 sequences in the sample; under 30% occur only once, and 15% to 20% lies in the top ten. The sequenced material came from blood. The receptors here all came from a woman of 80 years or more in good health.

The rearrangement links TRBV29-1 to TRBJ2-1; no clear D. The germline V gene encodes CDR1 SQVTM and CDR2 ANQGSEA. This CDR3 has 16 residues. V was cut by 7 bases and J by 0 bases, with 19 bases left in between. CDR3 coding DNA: TGCAGCGCAAAGGCTATGGATTCCAGCTCCTACAATGAGCAGTTCTTC. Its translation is CSAKAMDSSSYNEQFF.

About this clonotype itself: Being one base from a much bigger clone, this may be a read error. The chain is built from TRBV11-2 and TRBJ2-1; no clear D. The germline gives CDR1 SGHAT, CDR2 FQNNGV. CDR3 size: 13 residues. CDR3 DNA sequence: TGTGCCGGCAGCCATCCCCCATACAATGAGCAGTTCTTC. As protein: CAGSHPPYNEQFF.

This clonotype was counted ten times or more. CDR3 coding DNA: TGCAGTGCTAGACTCCGGAAGGCGGGGGGGCCTTTAACGGAGACCCAGTACTTC. This gives the protein CSARLRKAGGPLTETQYF. The chain couples TRBV20-1 to TRBJ2-5; 9 nucleotides match TRBD2. The CDR3 contains 18 residues. Germline CDR1 is DFQATT and CDR2 is SNEGSKA (reference sequence). V trimming: 2 bases; J trimming: 5 bases; junction bases outside the gene matches: 18.

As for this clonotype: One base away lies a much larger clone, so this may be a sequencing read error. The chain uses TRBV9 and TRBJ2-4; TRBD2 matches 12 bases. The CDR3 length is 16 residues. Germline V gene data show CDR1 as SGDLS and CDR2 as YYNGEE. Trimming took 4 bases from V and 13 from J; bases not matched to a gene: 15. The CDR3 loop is CASSPSGLAGSDEQYF. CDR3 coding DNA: TGTGCCAGCAGCCCCTCTGGACTAGCGGGGAGCGATGAGCAGTACTTC.

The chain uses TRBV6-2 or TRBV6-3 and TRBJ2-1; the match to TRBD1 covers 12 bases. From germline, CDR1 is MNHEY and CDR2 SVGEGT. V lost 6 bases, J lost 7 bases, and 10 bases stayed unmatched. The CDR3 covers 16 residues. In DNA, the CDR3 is TGTGCCAGCAGCCGTCCCCCGGGACAGGGGGCGAATGAGCAGTTCTTC. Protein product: CASSRPPGQGANEQFF.

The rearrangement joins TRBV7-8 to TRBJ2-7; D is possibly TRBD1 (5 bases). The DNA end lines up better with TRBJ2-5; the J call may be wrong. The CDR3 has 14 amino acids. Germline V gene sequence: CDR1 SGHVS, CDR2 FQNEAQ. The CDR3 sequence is CASSHQGPQETQYF. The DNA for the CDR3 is TGTGCCAGCAGCCATCAGGGTCCCCAAGAGACCCAGTACTTC.

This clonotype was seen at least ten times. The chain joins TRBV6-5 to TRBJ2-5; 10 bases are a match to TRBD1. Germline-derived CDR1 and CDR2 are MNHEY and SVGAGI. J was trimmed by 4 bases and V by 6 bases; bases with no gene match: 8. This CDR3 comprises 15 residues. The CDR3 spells CASRRRRDRGETQYF. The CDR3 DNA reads TGTGCCAGCAGAAGAAGGCGGGACAGGGGAGAGACCCAGTACTTC.

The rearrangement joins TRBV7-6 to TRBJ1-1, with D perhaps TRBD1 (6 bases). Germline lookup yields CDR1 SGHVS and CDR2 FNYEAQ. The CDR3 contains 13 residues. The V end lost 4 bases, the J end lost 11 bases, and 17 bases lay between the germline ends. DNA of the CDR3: TGTGCCAGCAGCTCACGGGACACCCTTTGGGCTTTCTTT. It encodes CASSSRDTLWAFF.

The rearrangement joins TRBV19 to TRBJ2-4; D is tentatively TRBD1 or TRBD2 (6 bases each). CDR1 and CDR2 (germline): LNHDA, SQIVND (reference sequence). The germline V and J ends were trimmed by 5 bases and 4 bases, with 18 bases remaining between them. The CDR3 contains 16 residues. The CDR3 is CASSLGGGTNKNIQYF. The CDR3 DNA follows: TGTGCCAGTAGTTTGGGCGGCGGGACAAATAAAAACATTCAGTACTTC. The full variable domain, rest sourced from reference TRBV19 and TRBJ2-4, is DGGITQSPKYLFRKEGQNVTLSCEQNLNHDAMYWYRQDPGQGLRLIYYSQIVNDFQKGDIAEGYSVSREKKESFPLTVTSAQKNPTAFYLCASSLGGGTNKNIQYFGAGTRLSVL.

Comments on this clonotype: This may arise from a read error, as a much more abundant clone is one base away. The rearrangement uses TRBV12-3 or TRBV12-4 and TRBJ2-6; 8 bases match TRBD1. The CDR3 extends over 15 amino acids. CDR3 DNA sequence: TGTGCCAGCACCCAGGGACAGGCAGAGGCCAACGTCCGGACTTTC. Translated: CASTQGQAEANVRTF.

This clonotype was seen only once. CDR3 nucleotides: TGTGCCAGCAGTTTATGGCCGACCCCCGGGGAGCTGTTTTTT. This translates into CASSLWPTPGELFF. The chain combines TRBV27 with TRBJ2-2; the D is unclear. This CDR3 region has 14 residues. The germline CDR1 and CDR2 sequences are MNHEY and SMNVEV (reference sequence). Trimming stripped 1 base from V and 6 bases from J, with 9 bases between.

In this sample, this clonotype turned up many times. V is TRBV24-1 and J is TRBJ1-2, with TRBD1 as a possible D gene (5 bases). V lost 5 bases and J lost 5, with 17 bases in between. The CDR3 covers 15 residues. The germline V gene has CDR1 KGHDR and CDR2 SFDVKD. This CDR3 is CATSVGTAQGYGYTF. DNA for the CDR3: TGTGCCACCAGTGTTGGGACTGCTCAAGGTTATGGCTACACCTTC.

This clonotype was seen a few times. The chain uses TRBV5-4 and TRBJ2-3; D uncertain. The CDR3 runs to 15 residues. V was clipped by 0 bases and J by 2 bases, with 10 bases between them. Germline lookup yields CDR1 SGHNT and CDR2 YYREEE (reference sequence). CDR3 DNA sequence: TGTGCCAGCAGCTTGGCCGGGCTTCACACAGATACGCAGTATTTT. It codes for CASSLAGLHTDTQYF.

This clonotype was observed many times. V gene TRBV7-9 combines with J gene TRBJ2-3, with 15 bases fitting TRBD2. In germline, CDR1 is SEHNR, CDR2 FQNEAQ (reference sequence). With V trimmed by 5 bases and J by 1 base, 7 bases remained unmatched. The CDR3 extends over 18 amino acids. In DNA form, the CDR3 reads TGTGCCAGCAGCGTAGGACTAGCGGGGGGGCCCGGCACAGATACGCAGTATTTT. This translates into CASSVGLAGGPGTDTQYF.

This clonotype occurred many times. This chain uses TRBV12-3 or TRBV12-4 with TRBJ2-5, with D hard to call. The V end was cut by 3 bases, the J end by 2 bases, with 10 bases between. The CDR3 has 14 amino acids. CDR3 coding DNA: TGTGCCAGCAGTTTCGACGGCAATCAAGAGACCCAGTACTTC. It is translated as CASSFDGNQETQYF.

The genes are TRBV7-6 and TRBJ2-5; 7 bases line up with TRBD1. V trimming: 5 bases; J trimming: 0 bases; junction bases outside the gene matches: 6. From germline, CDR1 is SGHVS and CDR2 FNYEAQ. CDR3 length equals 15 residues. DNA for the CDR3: TGTGCCAGCAGCACCTACAGGGGATACCAAGAGACCCAGTACTTC. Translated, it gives CASSTYRGYQETQYF. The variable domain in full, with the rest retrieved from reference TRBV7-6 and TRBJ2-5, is GAGVSQSPRYKVTKRGQDVALRCDPISGHVSLYWYRQALGQGPEFLTYFNYEAQQDKSGLPNDRFSAERPEGSISTLTIQRTEQRDSAMYRCASSTYRGYQETQYFGPGTRLLVL.

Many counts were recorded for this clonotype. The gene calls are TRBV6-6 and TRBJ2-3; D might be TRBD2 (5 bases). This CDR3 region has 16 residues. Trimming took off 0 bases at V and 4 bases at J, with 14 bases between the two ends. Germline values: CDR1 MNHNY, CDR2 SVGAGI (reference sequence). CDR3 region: CASSYSRGRLPDTQYF. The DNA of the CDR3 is TGTGCCAGCAGTTACTCCCGGGGTAGACTTCCAGATACGCAGTATTTT.

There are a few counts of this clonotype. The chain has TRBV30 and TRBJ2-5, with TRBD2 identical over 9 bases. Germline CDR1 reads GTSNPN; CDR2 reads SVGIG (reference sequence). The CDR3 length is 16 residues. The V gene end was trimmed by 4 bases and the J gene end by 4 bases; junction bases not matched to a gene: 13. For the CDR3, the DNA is TGTGCCTGGATCTCTACAGGGCTAGCGGGGATAGAGACCCAGTACTTC. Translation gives CAWISTGLAGIETQYF.

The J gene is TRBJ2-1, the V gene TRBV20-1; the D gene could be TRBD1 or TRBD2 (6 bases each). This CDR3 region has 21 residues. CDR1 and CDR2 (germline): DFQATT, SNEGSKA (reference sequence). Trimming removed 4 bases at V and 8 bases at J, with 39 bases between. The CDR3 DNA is TGCAGTGCTACCCTAAGAAAAACAGGGTCCCTAGCGACCCCCCAAAGGGATGAGCAGTTCTTC. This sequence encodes CSATLRKTGSLATPQRDEQFF.

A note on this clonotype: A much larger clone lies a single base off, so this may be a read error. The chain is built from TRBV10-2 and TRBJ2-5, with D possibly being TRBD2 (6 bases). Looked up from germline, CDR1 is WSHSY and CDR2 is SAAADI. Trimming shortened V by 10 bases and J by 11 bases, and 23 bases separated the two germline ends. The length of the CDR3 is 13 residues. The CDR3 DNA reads TGCGCCACCGAATCTACTAGCTCCGATGAGCAGTACTTC. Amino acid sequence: CATESTSSDEQYF.

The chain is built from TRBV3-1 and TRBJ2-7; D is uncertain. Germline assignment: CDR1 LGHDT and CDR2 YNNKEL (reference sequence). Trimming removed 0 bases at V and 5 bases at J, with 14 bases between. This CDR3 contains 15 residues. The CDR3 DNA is TGTGCCAGCAGCCAAGATTTGGTAGGCACCCACGAGCAGTACTTC. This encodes CASSQDLVGTHEQYF.

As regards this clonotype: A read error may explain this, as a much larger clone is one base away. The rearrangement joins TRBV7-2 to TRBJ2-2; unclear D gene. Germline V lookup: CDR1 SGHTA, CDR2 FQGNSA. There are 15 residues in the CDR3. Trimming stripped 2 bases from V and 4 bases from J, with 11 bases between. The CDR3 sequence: CASSLNWFSTGELFF. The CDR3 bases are TGTGCCAGCAGCTTAAACTGGTTTAGCACCGGGGAGCTGTTTTTT.

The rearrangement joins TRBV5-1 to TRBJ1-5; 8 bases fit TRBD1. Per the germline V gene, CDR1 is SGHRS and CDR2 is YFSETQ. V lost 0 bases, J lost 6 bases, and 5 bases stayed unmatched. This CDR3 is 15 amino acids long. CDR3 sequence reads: CASSLEGTGTQPQHF. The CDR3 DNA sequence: TGCGCCAGCAGCTTGGAGGGGACAGGCACTCAGCCCCAGCATTTT.

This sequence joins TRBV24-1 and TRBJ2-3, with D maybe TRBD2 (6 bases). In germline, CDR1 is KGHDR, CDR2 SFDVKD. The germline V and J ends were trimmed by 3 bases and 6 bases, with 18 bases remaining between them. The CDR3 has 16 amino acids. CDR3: CATSDPTGEGRDTQYF. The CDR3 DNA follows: TGTGCCACCAGTGATCCCACGGGAGAAGGAAGGGATACGCAGTATTTT.

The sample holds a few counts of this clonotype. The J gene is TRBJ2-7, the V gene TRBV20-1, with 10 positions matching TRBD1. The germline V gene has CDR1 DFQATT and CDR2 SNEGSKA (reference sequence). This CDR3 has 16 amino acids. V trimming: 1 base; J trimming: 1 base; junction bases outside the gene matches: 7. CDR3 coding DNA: TGCAGTGCTAGAGGAAGGGGGGACAGGGGTTCCTACGAGCAGTACTTC. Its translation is CSARGRGDRGSYEQYF.

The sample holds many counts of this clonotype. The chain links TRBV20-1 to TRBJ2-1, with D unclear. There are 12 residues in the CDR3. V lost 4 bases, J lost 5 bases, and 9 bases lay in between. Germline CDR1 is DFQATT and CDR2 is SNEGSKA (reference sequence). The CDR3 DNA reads TGCAGTGCTACACATAGAAACAATGAGCAGTTCTTC. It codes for CSATHRNNEQFF.

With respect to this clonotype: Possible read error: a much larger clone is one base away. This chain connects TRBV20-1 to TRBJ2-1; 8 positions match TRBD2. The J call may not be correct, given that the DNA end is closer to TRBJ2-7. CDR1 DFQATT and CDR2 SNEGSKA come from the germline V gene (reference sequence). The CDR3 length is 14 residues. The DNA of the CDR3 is TGCAGTGCTAGTCGGACTAGCACCTACAATGAGCAGTACTTC. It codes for CSASRTSTYNEQYF.

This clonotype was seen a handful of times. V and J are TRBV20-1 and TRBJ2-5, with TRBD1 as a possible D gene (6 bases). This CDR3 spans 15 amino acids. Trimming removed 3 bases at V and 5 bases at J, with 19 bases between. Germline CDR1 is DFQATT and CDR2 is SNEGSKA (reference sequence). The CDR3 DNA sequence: TGCAGTGCTAGGTTCCCCACAGGGACCGGGGAGACCCAGTACTTC. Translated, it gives CSARFPTGTGETQYF.

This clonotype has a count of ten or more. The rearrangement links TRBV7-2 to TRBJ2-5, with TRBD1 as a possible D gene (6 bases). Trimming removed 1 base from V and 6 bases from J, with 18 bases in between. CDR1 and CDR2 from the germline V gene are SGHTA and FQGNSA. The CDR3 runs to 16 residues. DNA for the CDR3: TGTGCCAGCAGCTTAGGGTTCACAGGGAGACAAAAGACCCAGTACTTC. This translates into CASSLGFTGRQKTQYF.

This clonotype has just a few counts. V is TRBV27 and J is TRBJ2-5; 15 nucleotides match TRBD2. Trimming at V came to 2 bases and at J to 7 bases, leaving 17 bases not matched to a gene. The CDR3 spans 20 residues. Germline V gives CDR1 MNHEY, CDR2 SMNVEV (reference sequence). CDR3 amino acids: CASSLNEGLAGGSRIGTQYF. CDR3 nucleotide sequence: TGTGCCAGCAGTTTAAATGAGGGACTAGCGGGGGGATCCCGTATAGGGACCCAGTACTTC.

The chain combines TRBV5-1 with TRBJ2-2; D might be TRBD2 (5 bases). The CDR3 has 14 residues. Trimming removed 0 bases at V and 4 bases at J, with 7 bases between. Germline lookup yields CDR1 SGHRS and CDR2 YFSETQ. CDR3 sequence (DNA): TGCGCCAGCAGCTTGGTCGGGATCACCGGGGAGCTGTTTTTT. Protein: CASSLVGITGELFF.

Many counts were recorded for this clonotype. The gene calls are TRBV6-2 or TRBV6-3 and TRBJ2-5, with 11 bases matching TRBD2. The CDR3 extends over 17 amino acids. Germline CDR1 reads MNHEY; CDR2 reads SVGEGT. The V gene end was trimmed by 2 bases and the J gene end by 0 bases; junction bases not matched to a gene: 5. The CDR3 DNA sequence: TGTGCCAGCAGTTACCTACTAGCGGGGGCCTACCAAGAGACCCAGTACTTC. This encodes CASSYLLAGAYQETQYF.